The 22 T cell receptor beta chains below were found in one sample sequenced in a study of regulatory dendritic cells for organ transplantation. Sequenced by immunoSEQ multiplex PCR; TCRdb stores in-frame clones only, minus some. The sample yields some 10,000 clones, just over 70% seen once. Material for sequencing was memory CD8+ T cells from blood. The subset here: CD45RO+ memory T cells. The receptors were sampled from a human donor in good health.

This clone has only a few counts. This chain uses TRBV6-1 with TRBJ2-5; D uncertain. The germline V gene has CDR1 MNHNS and CDR2 SASEGT. The ends were cut back, 0 bases at V and 2 bases at J, with 7 bases in the middle. The CDR3 spans 14 residues. CDR3 DNA sequence: TGTGCCAGCAGTGAAGCCTTGGTACAAGAGACCCAGTACTTC. This gives the protein CASSEALVQETQYF.

V is TRBV4-3 and J is TRBJ2-4; 7 bases align to TRBD2. Losses at the gene ends were 0 bases for V and 6 bases for J; bases not matched to a gene: 8. Germline lookup yields CDR1 LGHNA and CDR2 YSLEER. The length of the CDR3 is 16 residues. The CDR3, as DNA: TGCGCCAGCAGCCAAGATCGAGGTGCTAGCGGAAACATTCAGTACTTC. Protein product: CASSQDRGASGNIQYF.

This chain links TRBV6-4 with TRBJ2-1; 10 bases match TRBD2. This CDR3 comprises 15 residues. The V segment lost 4 bases and the J segment 0 bases; nucleotides outside the gene matches: 0. The germline gives CDR1 MRHNA, CDR2 SNTAGT. The CDR3 sequence is CASSASGSSYNEQFF. The CDR3 nucleotides read TGTGCCAGCAGTGCTAGCGGGAGCTCCTACAATGAGCAGTTCTTC.

This clone was seen a single time. This sequence joins TRBV19 and TRBJ2-5; D may be TRBD1 or TRBD2 (5 bases each). V lost 10 bases and J lost 5, with 20 bases in between. Germline V gene data show CDR1 as LNHDA and CDR2 as SQIVND (reference sequence). This CDR3 has 14 amino acids. CDR3 protein: CATRQNQGRETQYF. The CDR3 nucleotides read TGTGCCACACGACAGAACCAGGGACGCGAGACCCAGTACTTC.

This chain connects TRBV15 to TRBJ1-4, with 10 bases matching TRBD1. V trimming: 4 bases; J trimming: 8 bases; junction bases outside the gene matches: 7. CDR1 is LNHNV, CDR2 YYDKDF, per germline (reference sequence). The CDR3 is 15 amino acids. The DNA for the CDR3 is TGTGCCACCAGCAAAGGGACAGGGGATGGCGAAAAACTGTTTTTT. It encodes CATSKGTGDGEKLFF.

V gene TRBV6-4 combines with J gene TRBJ2-1, with 7 bases that match TRBD1. Germline assignment: CDR1 MRHNA and CDR2 SNTAGT. Unmatched junction bases numbered 2, after V lost 0 bases and J lost 6 bases. The CDR3 loop spans 14 amino acids. CDR3 amino acids: CASSDSTGVNEQFF. The CDR3 DNA is TGTGCCAGCAGTGACTCCACAGGGGTCAATGAGCAGTTCTTC.

The J gene is TRBJ2-5, the V gene TRBV29-1; 11 nucleotides align to TRBD2. This CDR3 is 18 amino acids long. In germline, CDR1 is SQVTM, CDR2 ANQGSEA. After removal of 3 bases from V and 5 bases from J, the junction contained 17 bases not matched to a gene. CDR3 DNA sequence: TGCAGCGTTGAGGGAATTTTTACCCTAGCGGGAGGTTCTGAGACCCAGTACTTC. This gives the protein CSVEGIFTLAGGSETQYF.

The V gene is TRBV6-1, the J gene TRBJ2-2; TRBD1 is a possible D gene (6 bases). The CDR3 loop spans 14 amino acids. Germline-derived CDR1 and CDR2 are MNHNS and SASEGT. Trimming stripped 6 bases from V and 6 bases from J, with 14 bases between. The CDR3 loop reads CASRYFGGAGELFF. The CDR3, as DNA: TGTGCCAGCAGATACTTTGGGGGCGCCGGGGAGCTGTTTTTT.

The rearrangement links TRBV27 to TRBJ1-5; D perhaps matches TRBD1 (5 bases). The CDR3 runs 15 residues. Germline loops: CDR1 MNHEY, CDR2 SMNVEV (reference sequence). The germline V and J ends were trimmed by 3 bases and 2 bases, with 11 bases remaining between them. CDR3 nucleotide sequence: TGTGCCAGCAGTTTGACCGGGGGGGGCAATCAGCCCCAGCATTTT. This sequence encodes CASSLTGGGNQPQHF.

The chain employs TRBV29-1 and TRBJ2-1, with D perhaps TRBD1 (6 bases). V lost 2 bases and J lost 2, with 13 bases in between. This CDR3 has 15 amino acids. Germline V CDR1 and CDR2: SQVTM, ANQGSEA. The CDR3 sequence is CSVEWGRGPYNEQFF. CDR3 sequence (DNA): TGCAGCGTTGAATGGGGCAGGGGACCCTACAATGAGCAGTTCTTC.

The V and J genes are TRBV7-6 and TRBJ2-1; no firm D call. Trimming removed 1 base from V and 8 bases from J, with 6 bases in between. CDR1 SGHVS and CDR2 FNYEAQ come from the germline V gene. CDR3 length: 12 residues. CDR3 region: CASSLVGYEQFF. For the CDR3, the DNA is TGTGCCAGCAGCTTAGTTGGATATGAGCAGTTCTTC.

The CDR3 DNA sequence: TGTGCCTGGAGTAACGGATATGGCACTAATGAAAAACTGTTTTTT. Amino acid sequence: CAWSNGYGTNEKLFF. The chain has TRBV30 and TRBJ1-4; no reliable D call. Trimming stripped 2 bases from V and 2 bases from J, with 12 bases between. CDR3 length: 15 amino acids. Germline V gene lookup returns CDR1 GTSNPN and CDR2 SVGIG (reference sequence).

The chain joins TRBV4-3 to TRBJ2-6; weak D call: TRBD1 (6 bases). CDR1 and CDR2 from the germline V gene are LGHNA and YSLEER. The V and J ends lost 0 bases and 0 bases respectively, with 6 bases between them. The CDR3 length is 16 residues. This CDR3 is CASSQETGSGANVLTF. CDR3 nucleotide sequence: TGCGCCAGCAGCCAAGAGACAGGCTCTGGGGCCAACGTCCTGACTTTC.

This clone was observed a handful of times. The chain employs TRBV6-5 and TRBJ1-1; the D is unclear. V lost 2 bases, J lost 1 base, and 5 bases lay in between. The germline V gene encodes CDR1 MNHEY and CDR2 SVGAGI. The CDR3 is 13 amino acids. The CDR3 DNA reads TGTGCCAGCAGTTACCTCGGGAACACTGAAGCTTTCTTT. Translated, it gives CASSYLGNTEAFF.

The rearrangement uses TRBV29-1 and TRBJ1-2; D not resolved. Germline V CDR1 and CDR2: SQVTM, ANQGSEA. The CDR3 spans 14 residues. V dropped 2 bases and J dropped 8 bases, with 18 bases sitting between them. The CDR3 sequence: CSVERSPRREGYTF. The CDR3 DNA is TGCAGCGTTGAAAGATCCCCCCGCAGAGAAGGCTACACCTTC. The full variable domain, rest sourced from reference TRBV29-1 and TRBJ1-2, is SAVISQKPSRDICQRGTSLTIQCQVDSQVTMMFWYRQQPGQSLTLIATANQGSEATYESGFVIDKFPISRPNLTFSTLTVSNMSPEDSSIYLCSVERSPRREGYTFGSGTRLTVV.

The rearrangement links TRBV5-4 to TRBJ2-7; D is unresolved. The CDR3 has 14 residues. Per the germline V gene, CDR1 is SGHNT and CDR2 is YYREEE (reference sequence). Trimming left V 3 bases short and J 3 bases short, with 13 bases between. CDR3 DNA sequence: TGTGCCAGCAGCTCAATTGACACAGACTACGAGCAGTACTTC. Amino acid sequence: CASSSIDTDYEQYF.

This clone was detected only once. The chain combines TRBV9 with TRBJ2-3; 10 nucleotides match TRBD2. CDR1 SGDLS and CDR2 YYNGEE come from the germline V gene. The CDR3 has 14 residues. The trim removed 3 bases at V and 5 bases at J, leaving 3 bases unmatched. This CDR3 reads CASSASGREDTQYF. The CDR3 region has the DNA TGTGCCAGCAGCGCCAGCGGGAGGGAAGATACGCAGTATTTT.

The chain couples TRBV5-6 to TRBJ1-1; no clear D gene. The CDR3 consists of 16 residues. V gave up 0 bases and J gave up 1 base, with 13 bases separating them. Germline assignment: CDR1 SGHDT and CDR2 YYEEEE. As DNA, the CDR3 is TGTGCCAGCAGCTTGGTAGGGCCAGCGCCGAACACTGAAGCTTTCTTT. This sequence encodes CASSLVGPAPNTEAFF.

This clone is medium-sized by share. The chain combines TRBV21-1 with TRBJ1-5. TRBV21-1 is deemed a pseudogene. The CDR3 totals 17 residues. This chain's CDR3 is CASSKGACEDLNQPQHF. The CDR3 DNA reads as TGTGCCAGCAGCAAAGGGGCATGCGAGGACTTGAATCAGCCCCAGCATTTT.

The sample holds a few counts of this clone. This sequence joins TRBV27 and TRBJ1-6, with D possibly TRBD1 on 5 matching bases. Germline-derived CDR1 and CDR2 are MNHEY and SMNVEV (reference sequence). V dropped 3 bases and J dropped 10 bases, with 13 bases sitting between them. The CDR3 totals 14 residues. For the CDR3, the DNA is TGTGCCAGCAGTTTGTCAGGGTCGTGGTCACCCCTCCACTTT. This gives the protein CASSLSGSWSPLHF.

This clone was seen a single time. The chain recombines TRBV7-8 with TRBJ2-1; 8 bases align to TRBD1. Germline assignment: CDR1 SGHVS and CDR2 FQNEAQ. This CDR3 contains 14 residues. Losses at the gene ends were 4 bases for V and 6 bases for J; bases not matched to a gene: 5. Here the CDR3 DNA reads TGTGCCAGCAGCTCCGGACAGGGAGGCAATGAGCAGTTCTTC. Translated: CASSSGQGGNEQFF.

In its sample, this clone is medium-sized (0.01 to 0.1%). The chain carries TRBV2 and TRBJ2-2; no clear D. V was clipped by 2 bases and J by 2 bases, with 9 bases between them. The V gene's germline CDR1 is SNHLY and CDR2 FYNNEI. CDR3 size: 15 residues. In nucleotides, the CDR3 is TGTGCCAGCAGTGAACTATTCGGAAACACCGGGGAGCTGTTTTTT. Translating gives CASSELFGNTGELFF.